The 26 T cell receptor beta chains listed next were all sequenced from one sample in a study of regulatory T cells in long-lasting Graves disease. The time point: newly diagnosed GD, antithyroid drugs for less than 3 months. From RNA extracted from PBMCs, the TCR library was made. Building the TCR beta libraries relied on iRepertoire HTBI primers, and CDR3 regions underwent Arm-PCR. Each CDR3 protein gets one entry after TCRdb re-called the multiplex PCR reads with MiXCR. The data show approximately 540,000 distinct CDR3 sequences, with about 12% seen just once and almost 9% held by the top ten. Another study also made use of these data, one on T cells in Graves' hyperthyroidism and ophthalmopathy.

The specimen was peripheral blood mononuclear cells (PBMCs), collected at new diagnosis, from a patient treated with antithyroid drugs. These receptors all come from a woman aged 25-40 years with Graves disease.

The V gene is TRBV20-1, the J gene TRBJ2-7, with D unresolved. CDR1 and CDR2 (germline): DFQATT, SNEGSKA (reference sequence). Trimming took off 3 bases at V and 0 bases at J, with 15 bases between the two ends. The CDR3 is 15 residues long. The CDR3 region has the DNA TGCAGTGCTAGTCCGAAGGCGGTCCTCTCCTACGAGCAGTACTTC. It codes for CSASPKAVLSYEQYF.

There are a few counts of this clonotype. V gene TRBV27 combines with J gene TRBJ1-2, with D hard to call. The CDR3 sequence is 13 residues long. Germline CDR1 is MNHEY and CDR2 is SMNVEV (reference sequence). Trimming stripped 2 bases from V and 6 bases from J, with 10 bases between. The CDR3 DNA reads as TGTGCCAGCAGTTTAGGGCCCGCGAATGGCTACACCTTC. Its translation: CASSLGPANGYTF.

Ten or more counts support this clonotype. J is TRBJ2-5 and V is TRBV2; perhaps TRBD1 as D (5 bases). The ends were cut back, 4 bases at V and 3 bases at J, with 15 bases in the middle. The CDR3 sequence is 15 residues long. Germline CDR1 reads SNHLY; CDR2 reads FYNNEI. The CDR3 bases are TGTGCCAGCAGTGCTTGGAGAGGACAAGAAGAGACCCAGTACTTC. Protein sequence: CASSAWRGQEETQYF.

This clonotype was counted ten times or more. The chain is built from TRBV27 and TRBJ2-1; tentative D call: TRBD2 (6 bases). Trimming removed 4 bases at V and 7 bases at J, with 14 bases between. The CDR3 runs 14 residues. Germline loops: CDR1 MNHEY, CDR2 SMNVEV (reference sequence). The CDR3 DNA reads TGTGCCAGCAGTTCAACCGGGGGATTTAATGAGCAGTTCTTC. Its translation is CASSSTGGFNEQFF.

This clonotype has a count of ten or more. The gene calls are TRBV13 and TRBJ2-1, with 8 nucleotides matching TRBD1. This CDR3 contains 14 residues. The germline V gene has CDR1 PRHDT and CDR2 FYEKMQ (reference sequence). The V gene end was trimmed by 5 bases and the J gene end by 8 bases; junction bases not matched to a gene: 8. The CDR3 DNA follows: TGTGCCAGCAGCATGCAGGGGGCTCCCGATGAGCAGTTCTTC. This sequence encodes CASSMQGAPDEQFF.

This clonotype has just a few counts. This chain uses TRBV2 with TRBJ2-1; 11 nucleotides match TRBD2. Gene TRBJ2-5 matches the end of the DNA better, so the J call may be wrong. The CDR3 is 15 amino acids. Germline-derived CDR1 and CDR2 are SNHLY and FYNNEI. The CDR3: CASSNSGRAGETQYF. CDR3 in DNA: TGTGCCAGCAGTAATAGCGGGAGGGCAGGAGAGACCCAGTACTTC.

This clonotype was observed many times. V gene TRBV6-1 combines with J gene TRBJ1-1; no firm D call. The ends were cut back, 5 bases at V and 8 bases at J, with 15 bases in the middle. Germline CDR1 is MNHNS and CDR2 is SASEGT. The CDR3 has 13 amino acids. This chain's CDR3 is CASSKNPRREAFF. CDR3 nucleotide sequence: TGTGCCAGCAGTAAGAATCCTCGGCGGGAAGCTTTCTTT.

This clonotype was counted at least ten times. The V call is TRBV2, the J call TRBJ2-5; the D gene is possibly TRBD1 (6 bases). The CDR3 is 15 residues long. V was pared by 8 bases and J by 2 bases, with 18 bases between. CDR1 SNHLY and CDR2 FYNNEI come from the germline V gene. CDR3 nucleotide sequence: TGTGCCAGCCTAAGCTACGGGACACCACAAGAGACCCAGTACTTC. This codes for CASLSYGTPQETQYF.

J is TRBJ2-5 and V is TRBV15; a weak D match, TRBD2 (5 bases). There are 15 residues in the CDR3. V lost 0 bases and J lost 5, with 13 bases in between. Germline-derived CDR1 and CDR2 are LNHNV and YYDKDF (reference sequence). CDR3 DNA: TGTGCCACCAGCAGAGATTCGGGGTTTGAGGAGACCCAGTACTTC. It encodes CATSRDSGFEETQYF.

This clonotype was detected only a few times. The germline gene is not matched at one end of the junction; a read error may be the cause. This chain connects TRBV7-2 to TRBJ2-1; D gene uncertain. CDR1 is SGHTA and CDR2 is FQGNSA in the germline V gene. The CDR3 length is 14 residues. CDR3 protein: CASNLRLMNNEQFF. The CDR3 coding sequence is TGTGCCAGCAACTTACGCCTGATGAACAATGAGCAGTTCTTC.

In its sample, this clonotype was seen many times. This rearrangement joins TRBV7-9 to TRBJ2-3; unclear D gene. Gene TRBJ2-7 matches the end of the DNA better, so the J call may be wrong. From germline, CDR1 is SEHNR and CDR2 FQNEAQ (reference sequence). The CDR3 spans 16 residues. The CDR3 coding sequence is TGTGCCAGCAGCTCTATCATCGTCTGGGATAGCCACGAGCAGTACTTC. It encodes CASSSIIVWDSHEQYF.

This clonotype was seen at least ten times. This sequence joins TRBV6-2 or TRBV6-3 and TRBJ2-1; 11 nucleotides agree with TRBD2. CDR1 MNHEY and CDR2 SVGEGT come from the germline V gene. V shed 8 bases, J shed 8 bases, and the junction held 8 bases outside the gene matches. This CDR3 has 14 amino acids. CDR3 protein: CASGTSGSGYEQFF. CDR3 DNA sequence: TGTGCCAGCGGCACTAGCGGGAGTGGCTATGAGCAGTTCTTC.

This clonotype occurred many times. V and J are TRBV30 and TRBJ1-2; no clear D gene. Trimming took off 7 bases at V and 10 bases at J, with 10 bases between the two ends. From germline, CDR1 is GTSNPN and CDR2 SVGIG (reference sequence). The CDR3 runs 9 residues. The CDR3 is CASDLAYTF. The CDR3, as DNA: TGTGCCTCGGACCTCGCCTACACCTTC.

This clonotype was counted at least ten times. This chain joins TRBV7-9 and TRBJ2-7; D is ambiguous. The germline V gene has CDR1 SEHNR and CDR2 FQNEAQ (reference sequence). The CDR3 is 12 amino acids. Trimming shortened V by 2 bases and J by 3 bases, and 5 bases separated the two germline ends. CDR3 in amino acids: CASSLKDYEQYF. CDR3 coding DNA: TGTGCCAGCAGCTTAAAAGACTACGAGCAGTACTTC.

CDR3 DNA sequence: TGTGCCAGCAGCCGGGGAGGAGGGAAGATCTCTGAGCAGTTCTTC. Translating it yields CASSRGGGKISEQFF. The V and J genes are TRBV5-6 and TRBJ2-1; TRBD2 is a possible D gene (6 bases). This CDR3 region has 15 residues. Per germline, CDR1 SGHDT and CDR2 YYEEEE. V was shortened by 4 bases and J by 9 bases, with 20 bases between the two germline ends. The entire variable domain, with the rest obtained from reference TRBV5-6 and TRBJ2-1, is as follows: DAGVTQSPTHLIKTRGQQVTLRCSPKSGHDTVSWYQQALGQGPQFIFQYYEEEERQRGNFPDRFSGHQFPNYSSELNVNALLLGDSALYLCASSRGGGKISEQFFGPGTRLTVL.

This clonotype has at least ten counts. The gene calls are TRBV7-2 and TRBJ2-5; 9 bases align to TRBD2. This CDR3 contains 14 residues. Trimming removed 4 bases from V and 6 bases from J; junction bases left unmatched: 6. The germline V gene has CDR1 SGHTA and CDR2 FQGNSA. The CDR3 region is CASSSGLAWQTQYF. In DNA form, the CDR3 reads TGTGCCAGCAGCTCGGGACTAGCTTGGCAGACCCAGTACTTC.

The chain uses TRBV12-3 or TRBV12-4 and TRBJ2-1; D gene unclear. Trimming pared 6 bases from V and 0 bases from J, leaving 12 bases between. The CDR3 sequence is 15 residues long. The CDR3 spells CASSFLESSYNEQFF. CDR3 in DNA: TGTGCCAGCAGCTTTTTGGAGAGCTCCTACAATGAGCAGTTCTTC.

Only a few counts were recorded for this clonotype. This chain uses TRBV2 with TRBJ2-3; 9 bases are shared with TRBD1. Germline CDR1 and CDR2: SNHLY and FYNNEI. The CDR3 is 14 amino acids. The V segment lost 6 bases and the J segment 1 base; nucleotides outside the gene matches: 2. The CDR3 is CASRGQGGTDTQYF. For the CDR3, the DNA is TGTGCCAGCAGGGGACAGGGTGGCACAGATACGCAGTATTTT.

There are many counts of this clonotype. The V and J genes are TRBV6-9 and TRBJ2-5; 9 bases match TRBD2. The ends lost 3 bases at V and 4 bases at J; junction bases unmatched: 6. The germline CDR1 and CDR2 sequences are MNHGY and SVAAGI. The CDR3 is 15 residues long. CDR3 amino acids: CASSYRLAGLETQYF. The DNA for the CDR3 is TGTGCCAGCAGTTACCGGCTAGCGGGATTAGAGACCCAGTACTTC.

This clonotype was counted at least ten times. The chain recombines TRBV28 with TRBJ1-5; D is unresolved. Germline CDR1 and CDR2: MDHEN and SYDVKM. V gave up 8 bases and J gave up 3 bases, with 8 bases separating them. There are 12 residues in the CDR3. The CDR3 DNA reads as TGTGCCAGCGGGCCCCTCAATCAGCCCCAGCATTTT. It codes for CASGPLNQPQHF.

There are many counts of this clonotype. V is TRBV4-1 and J is TRBJ1-4; D uncertain. CDR1 and CDR2 (germline): MGHRA, YSYEKL. The CDR3 totals 16 residues. V was pared by 5 bases and J by 0 bases, with 13 bases between. CDR3 sequence (DNA): TGCGCCAGCAGCTCCCCCGCGTCCGCAACTAATGAAAAACTGTTTTTT. Its protein is CASSSPASATNEKLFF.

V gene TRBV18 combines with J gene TRBJ2-1; D possibly corresponds to TRBD1 (5 bases). The V and J ends lost 1 base and 3 bases respectively, with 13 bases between them. There are 16 residues in the CDR3. Germline CDR1 and CDR2: KGHSH and LQKENI. CDR3 bases: TGTGCCAGCTCACCACAAAACAGGAGAATCTACAATGAGCAGTTCTTC. It codes for CASSPQNRRIYNEQFF.

This clonotype was recorded at least ten times. The chain uses TRBV5-1 and TRBJ2-7; a possible D gene is TRBD1 (5 bases). This CDR3 has 13 residues. Germline assignment: CDR1 SGHRS and CDR2 YFSETQ. Trimming shortened V by 0 bases and J by 6 bases, and 10 bases separated the two germline ends. The CDR3 coding sequence is TGCGCCAGCAGCTTGGAGGGGCTCGGCGAGCAGTACTTC. The encoded protein is CASSLEGLGEQYF. The full variable domain, completed using reference TRBV5-1 and TRBJ2-7, is KAGVTQTPRYLIKTRGQQVTLSCSPISGHRSVSWYQQTPGQGLQFLFEYFSETQRNKGNFPGRFSGRQFSNSRSEMNVSTLELGDSALYLCASSLEGLGEQYFGPGTRLTVT.

This clonotype was recorded a few times. This CDR3 reads CASSYVLAGRRTGYNEQFF. CDR3 coding DNA: TGTGCCAGCAGTTATGTACTAGCGGGACGCAGGACTGGATACAATGAGCAGTTCTTC. The genes are TRBV6-2 or TRBV6-3 and TRBJ2-1; 10 bases agree with TRBD2. After removal of 3 bases from V and 4 bases from J, the junction contained 15 bases not matched to a gene. Germline CDR1 MNHEY, CDR2 SVGEGT. The CDR3 length is 19 residues.

In its sample, this clonotype was seen a few times. The chain carries TRBV20-1 and TRBJ2-1; D perhaps matches TRBD2 (6 bases). The germline V gene encodes CDR1 DFQATT and CDR2 SNEGSKA (reference sequence). The length of the CDR3 is 16 residues. With 0 bases removed from V and 8 bases from J, the gap between germline ends came to 20 bases. The CDR3 region is CSARDGEQTGGDEQFF. DNA of the CDR3: TGCAGTGCTAGAGATGGGGAACAAACTGGCGGGGATGAGCAGTTCTTC.

The chain employs TRBV9 and TRBJ2-1, with 11 bases aligning to TRBD2. The CDR3 totals 18 residues. Germline CDR1 is SGDLS and CDR2 is YYNGEE. With 3 bases clipped from V and 0 bases from J, the junction kept 8 bases outside the gene matches. The CDR3 sequence: CASSAGTSGIYSYNEQFF. The CDR3 nucleotides are TGTGCCAGCAGCGCCGGGACTAGCGGAATTTACTCCTACAATGAGCAGTTCTTC.